This T cell receptor (beta chain) was profiled in a study of blood T cell repertoires in COVID-19. Study details: COVID-19 samples from acute and convalescent phases originated in the United States, Italy and Spain.

Germline values: CDR1 MNHEY, CDR2 SVGEGT. The CDR3 is made up of 13 amino acids. The ends lost 5 bases at V and 3 bases at J; junction bases unmatched: 4. Using immunoSEQ multiplex PCR, the repertoire was profiled, and TCRdb retains in-frame clones only, with some absent. The table has 200,000 to 300,000 clones, over 70% seen once; the top ten hold about 2.9%. Sequencing was carried out using PBMCs or T cells enriched from blood (not recorded which). The receptor was derived from a woman aged 40 to 55 who had been exposed to COVID-19. V usage is TRBV6-2 or TRBV6-3 and J usage is TRBJ2-7, with 7 bases fitting TRBD2. CDR3 nucleotide sequence: TGTGCCAGCAGTGGGGAGGGGCGCTACGAGCAGTACGTC. Protein: CASSGEGRYEQYV.